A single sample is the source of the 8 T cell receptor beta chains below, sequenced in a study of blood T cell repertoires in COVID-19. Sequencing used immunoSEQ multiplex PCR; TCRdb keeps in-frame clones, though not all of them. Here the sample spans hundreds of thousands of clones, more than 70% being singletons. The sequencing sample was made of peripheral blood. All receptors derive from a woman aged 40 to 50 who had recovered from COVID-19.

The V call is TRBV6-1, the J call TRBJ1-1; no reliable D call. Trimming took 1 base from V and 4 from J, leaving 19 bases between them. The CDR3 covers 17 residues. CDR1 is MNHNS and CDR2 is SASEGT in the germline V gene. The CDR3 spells CASSEGSPGVLGTEAFF. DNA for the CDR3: TGTGCCAGCAGTGAAGGGAGCCCCGGAGTGTTGGGCACTGAAGCTTTCTTT.

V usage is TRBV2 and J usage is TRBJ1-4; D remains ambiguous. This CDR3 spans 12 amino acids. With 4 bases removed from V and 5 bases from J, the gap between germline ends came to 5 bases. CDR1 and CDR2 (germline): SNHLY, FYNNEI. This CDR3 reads CASSGPNEKLFF. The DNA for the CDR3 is TGTGCCAGCAGTGGGCCGAATGAAAAACTGTTTTTT.

The CDR3 sequence is CASTGQGNMNTEAFF. CDR3 DNA sequence: TGTGCCAGCACCGGACAGGGGAACATGAACACTGAAGCTTTCTTT. The V call is TRBV5-4, the J call TRBJ1-1; the match to TRBD1 covers 9 bases. V was pared by 6 bases and J by 0 bases, with 6 bases of the junction left unmatched. CDR1 and CDR2 (germline): SGHNT, YYREEE (reference sequence). The CDR3 loop spans 15 amino acids. Combining the CDR3 with reference TRBV5-4 and TRBJ1-1 gives the whole variable domain ETGVTQSPTHLIKTRGQQVTLRCSSQSGHNTVSWYQQALGQGPQFIFQYYREEENGRGNFPPRFSGLQFPNYSSELNVNALELDDSALYLCASTGQGNMNTEAFFGQGTRLTVV.

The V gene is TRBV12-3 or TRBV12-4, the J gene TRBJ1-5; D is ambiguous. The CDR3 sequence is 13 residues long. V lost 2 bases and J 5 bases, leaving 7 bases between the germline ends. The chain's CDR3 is CASSLKADQPQHF. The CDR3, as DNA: TGTGCCAGCAGTTTAAAAGCGGATCAGCCCCAGCATTTT.

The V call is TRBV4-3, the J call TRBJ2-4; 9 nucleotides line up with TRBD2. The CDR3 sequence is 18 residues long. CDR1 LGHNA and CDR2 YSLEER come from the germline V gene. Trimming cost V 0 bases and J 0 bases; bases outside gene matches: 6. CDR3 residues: CASSQDGTSGLAKNIQYF. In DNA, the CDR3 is TGCGCCAGCAGCCAAGACGGTACTAGCGGGTTAGCCAAAAACATTCAGTACTTC.

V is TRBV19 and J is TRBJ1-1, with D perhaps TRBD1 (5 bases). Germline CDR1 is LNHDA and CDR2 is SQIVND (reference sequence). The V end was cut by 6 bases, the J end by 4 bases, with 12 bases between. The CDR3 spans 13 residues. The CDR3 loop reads CASRAQGPTEAFF. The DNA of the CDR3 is TGTGCCAGTAGAGCGCAGGGCCCCACTGAAGCTTTCTTT.

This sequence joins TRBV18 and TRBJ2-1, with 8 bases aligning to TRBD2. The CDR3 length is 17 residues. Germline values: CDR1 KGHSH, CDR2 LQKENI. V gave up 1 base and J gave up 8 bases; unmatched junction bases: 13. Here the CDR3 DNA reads TGTGCCAGCTCACCACGTCCAACTAGCGGAGGGGGGGATGAGCAGTTCTTC. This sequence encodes CASSPRPTSGGGDEQFF.

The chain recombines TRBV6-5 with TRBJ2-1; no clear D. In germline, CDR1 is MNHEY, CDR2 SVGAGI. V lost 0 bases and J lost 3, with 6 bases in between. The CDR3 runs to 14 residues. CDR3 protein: CASSYSGRYNEQFF. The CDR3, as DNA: TGTGCCAGCAGTTACTCGGGCCGCTACAATGAGCAGTTCTTC.